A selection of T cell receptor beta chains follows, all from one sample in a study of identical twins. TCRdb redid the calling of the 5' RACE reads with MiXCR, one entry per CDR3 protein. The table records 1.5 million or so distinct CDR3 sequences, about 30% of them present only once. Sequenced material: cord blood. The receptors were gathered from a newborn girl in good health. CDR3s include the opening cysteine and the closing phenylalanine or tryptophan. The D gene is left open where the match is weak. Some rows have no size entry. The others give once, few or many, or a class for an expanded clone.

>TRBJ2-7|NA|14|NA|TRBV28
CASLPGGSYNEQYF
TGTGCCAGCTTACCTGGGGGCTCCTACAATGAGCAGTACTTC
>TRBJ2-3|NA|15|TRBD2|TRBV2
CASRMTSGPTDTQYF
TGTGCCAGCAGGATGACTAGCGGGCCCACAGATACGCAGTATTTT
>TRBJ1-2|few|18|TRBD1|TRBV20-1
CSARAQTLRPGTAYGYTF
TGCAGTGCTAGAGCTCAGACACTGAGGCCCGGGACAGCCTATGGCTACACCTTC
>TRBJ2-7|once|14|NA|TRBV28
CATIDSARSYEQYF
TGTGCCACCATCGACTCAGCCCGGTCCTACGAGCAGTACTTC
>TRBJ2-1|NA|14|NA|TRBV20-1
CSARNRGSYNEQFF
TGCAGTGCCCGAAATAGGGGCTCCTACAATGAGCAGTTCTTC
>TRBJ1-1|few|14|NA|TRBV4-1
CASSQVTRTGEAFF
TGCGCCAGCAGCCAAGTAACGAGAACAGGTGAAGCTTTCTTT
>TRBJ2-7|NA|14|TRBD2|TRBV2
CASRGVAGVYEQYF
TGTGCCAGCAGGGGTGTAGCGGGGGTTTACGAGCAGTACTTC
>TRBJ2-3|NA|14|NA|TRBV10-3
CAISESIGWDTQYF
TGTGCCATCAGTGAGTCGATCGGGTGGGATACGCAGTATTTT
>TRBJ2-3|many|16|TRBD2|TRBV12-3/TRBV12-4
CASSLRRGGETYTQYF
TGTGCCAGCAGTTTACGACGCGGGGGGGAGACTTATACGCAGTATTTT
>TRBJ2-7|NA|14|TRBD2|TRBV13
CASSERLAGTEQYF
TGTGCCAGCAGCGAGAGACTAGCGGGGACCGAGCAGTACTTC
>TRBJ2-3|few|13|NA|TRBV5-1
CASSTGTADTQYF
TGCGCCAGCAGCACCGGGACGGCAGATACGCAGTATTTT
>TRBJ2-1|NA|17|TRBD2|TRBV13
CASSLFYLAGGYNEQFF
TGTGCCAGCAGCTTATTTTACCTAGCGGGGGGCTACAATGAGCAGTTCTTC
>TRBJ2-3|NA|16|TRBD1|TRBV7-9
CASSPWTGAVTDTQYF
TGTGCCAGCAGCCCATGGACAGGGGCCGTCACAGATACGCAGTATTTT
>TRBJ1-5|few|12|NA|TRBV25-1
CASSGPNQPQHF
TGTGCCAGCAGTGGCCCCAATCAGCCCCAGCATTTT
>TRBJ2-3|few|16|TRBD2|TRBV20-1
CSARDLKTSGTDTQYF
TGCAGTGCTAGAGATCTCAAGACTAGCGGCACAGATACGCAGTATTTT
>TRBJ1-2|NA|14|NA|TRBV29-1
CSVSHGGVGYGYTF
TGCAGCGTGTCCCATGGGGGGGTAGGATATGGCTACACCTTC
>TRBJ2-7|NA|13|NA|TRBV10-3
CAISGKGGGEQYF
TGTGCCATCAGTGGCAAGGGGGGGGGCGAGCAGTACTTC
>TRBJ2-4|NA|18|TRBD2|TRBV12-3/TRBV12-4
CASSTTSGGTTAKNIQYF
TGTGCCAGCAGTACTACTAGCGGGGGGACCACAGCCAAAAACATTCAGTACTTC
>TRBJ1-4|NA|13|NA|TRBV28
CASSPNPSEKLFF
TGTGCCAGCAGCCCCAACCCCTCGGAAAAACTGTTTTTT
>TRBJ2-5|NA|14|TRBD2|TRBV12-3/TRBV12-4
CASSRTSTGETQYF
TGTGCCAGCAGCAGGACTAGCACGGGGGAGACCCAGTACTTC
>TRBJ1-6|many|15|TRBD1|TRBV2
CASGTGGGYNSPLHF
TGTGCCAGCGGAACAGGGGGCGGCTATAATTCACCCCTCCACTTT
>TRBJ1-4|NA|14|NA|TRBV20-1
CSARDGRANEKLFF
TGCAGTGCTAGAGATGGCAGGGCTAATGAAAAACTGTTTTTT
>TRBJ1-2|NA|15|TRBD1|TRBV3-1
CASSQLMTGSYGYTF
TGTGCCAGCAGCCAACTGATGACAGGGTCCTATGGCTACACCTTC
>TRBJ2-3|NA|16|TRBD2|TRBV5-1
CASSPMVAGGTDTQYF
TGCGCCAGCAGCCCTATGGTAGCGGGGGGCACAGATACGCAGTATTTT
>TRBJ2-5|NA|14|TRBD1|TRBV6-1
CASISPGGQETQYF
TGTGCCAGCATCTCGCCAGGGGGACAAGAGACCCAGTACTTC
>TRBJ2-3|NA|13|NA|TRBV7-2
CASSLFITDTQYF
TGTGCCAGCAGCTTATTTATCACAGATACGCAGTATTTT
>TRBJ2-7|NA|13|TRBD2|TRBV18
CASSPLAGAEQYF
TGTGCCAGCTCACCACTAGCGGGGGCCGAGCAGTACTTC
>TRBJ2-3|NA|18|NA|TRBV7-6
CASSLVLRGAGSTDTQYF
TGTGCCAGCAGCTTAGTCCTCCGGGGGGCCGGTAGCACAGATACGCAGTATTTT
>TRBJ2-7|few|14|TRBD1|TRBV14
CASGGQGAPYEQYF
TGTGCCAGCGGGGGACAGGGGGCCCCCTACGAGCAGTACTTC
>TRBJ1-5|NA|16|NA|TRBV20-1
CSARGKSRWRAQPQHF
TGCAGTGCTAGAGGAAAGAGTAGGTGGCGTGCTCAGCCCCAGCATTTT
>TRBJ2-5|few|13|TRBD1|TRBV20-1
CSAPRTGGNEQYF
TGCAGTGCTCCCCGGACAGGGGGCAATGAGCAGTACTTC
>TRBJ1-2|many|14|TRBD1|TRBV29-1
CSYDRGAISRGYTF
TGCAGCTATGACAGGGGTGCAATATCGCGGGGCTACACCTTC
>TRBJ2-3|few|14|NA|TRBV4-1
CASSQVGVGDTQYF
TGCGCCAGCAGCCAAGTGGGGGTCGGGGATACGCAGTATTTT
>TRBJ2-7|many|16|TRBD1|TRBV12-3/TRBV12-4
CASSLAGTGGSYEQYF
TGTGCCAGCAGTTTAGCCGGGACAGGGGGCTCCTACGAGCAGTACTTC
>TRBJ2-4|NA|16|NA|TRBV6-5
CASSYSVGLAKNIQYF
TGTGCCAGCAGTTACTCCGTAGGCCTAGCCAAAAACATTCAGTACTTC
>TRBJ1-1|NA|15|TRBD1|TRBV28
CASSSATGWVTEAFF
TGTGCCAGCAGTTCGGCGACAGGGTGGGTCACTGAAGCTTTCTTT
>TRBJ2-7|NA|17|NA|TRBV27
CASSLSIKVQGGYEQYF
TGTGCCAGCAGTTTATCGATAAAGGTACAGGGAGGCTACGAGCAGTACTTC
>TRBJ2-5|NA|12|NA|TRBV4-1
CASSRPLGQQYF
TGCGCCAGCAGCCGACCCTTAGGGCAGCAGTACTTC
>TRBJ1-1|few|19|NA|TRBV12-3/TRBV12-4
CASRLNPPSKGLRNTEAFF
TGTGCCAGCAGATTAAACCCCCCATCTAAGGGTTTGCGGAACACTGAAGCTTTCTTT
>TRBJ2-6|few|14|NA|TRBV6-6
CASIGQSGANVLTF
TGTGCCAGCATAGGACAATCTGGGGCCAACGTCCTGACTTTC
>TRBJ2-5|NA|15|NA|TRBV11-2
CASSWRLLAYETQYF
TGTGCCAGCAGCTGGAGACTGTTGGCTTACGAGACCCAGTACTTC
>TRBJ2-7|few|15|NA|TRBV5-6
CASSLRGFNSYEQYF
TGTGCCAGCAGCTTGCGGGGCTTTAACTCCTACGAGCAGTACTTC
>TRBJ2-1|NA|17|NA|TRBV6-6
CASRSDTGLHSYNEQFF
TGTGCCAGCAGGTCAGACACGGGACTGCACTCCTACAATGAGCAGTTCTTC
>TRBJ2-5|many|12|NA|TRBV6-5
CASSYRRGTQYF
TGTGCCAGCAGTTACAGGAGGGGGACCCAGTACTTC
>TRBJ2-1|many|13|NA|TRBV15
CATSRVQFNEQFF
TGTGCCACCAGCAGAGTCCAGTTCAATGAGCAGTTCTTC
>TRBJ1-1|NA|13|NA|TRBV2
CASQEGNFGEAFF
TGTGCCAGCCAGGAAGGGAATTTTGGAGAAGCTTTCTTT
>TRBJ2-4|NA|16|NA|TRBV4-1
CASSQGVAVAKNIQYF
TGCGCCAGCAGCCAAGGGGTAGCGGTAGCCAAAAACATTCAGTACTTC
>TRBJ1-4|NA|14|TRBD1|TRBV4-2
CASSQGQGTDKLFF
TGTGCCAGCAGCCAAGGACAGGGCACGGACAAACTGTTTTTT
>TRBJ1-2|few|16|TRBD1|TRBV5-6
CASSGTDRGAGYGYTF
TGTGCCAGCAGCGGGACTGACAGGGGCGCGGGCTATGGCTACACCTTC
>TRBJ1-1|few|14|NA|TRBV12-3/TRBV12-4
CASTTRGANTEAFF
TGTGCCAGCACCACAAGGGGGGCGAACACTGAAGCTTTCTTT
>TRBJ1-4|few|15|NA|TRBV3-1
CASSPPPPTNEKLFF
TGTGCCAGCAGCCCACCCCCGCCAACTAATGAAAAACTGTTTTTT
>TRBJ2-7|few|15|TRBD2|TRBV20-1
CSARPGSSGTLEQYF
TGCAGTGCCCGCCCCGGGTCTAGCGGGACTTTGGAGCAGTACTTC
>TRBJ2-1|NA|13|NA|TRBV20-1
CSPSGGTKNIQFF
TGCAGTCCTTCTGGTGGGACCAAAAACATTCAGTTCTTC
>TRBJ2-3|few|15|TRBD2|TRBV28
CASSLEAGARDTQYF
TGTGCCAGCAGTTTGGAAGCGGGAGCTCGGGATACGCAGTATTTT
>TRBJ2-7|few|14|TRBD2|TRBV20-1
CSAPFPGLAGEQYF
TGCAGTGCTCCATTTCCCGGACTAGCGGGCGAGCAGTACTTC
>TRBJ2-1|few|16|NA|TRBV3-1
CASSPASAQLANEQFF
TGTGCCAGCAGCCCGGCATCTGCACAGTTGGCCAATGAGCAGTTCTTC
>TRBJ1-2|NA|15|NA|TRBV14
CASSQDYGILYGYTF
TGTGCCAGCAGCCAAGATTATGGGATCCTCTATGGCTACACCTTC
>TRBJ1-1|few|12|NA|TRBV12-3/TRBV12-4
CASRGGTTEAFF
TGTGCCAGCAGGGGCGGGACAACTGAAGCTTTCTTT
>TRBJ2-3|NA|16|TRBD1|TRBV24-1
CATSDPGGWGTDTQYF
TGTGCCACCAGTGACCCAGGGGGTTGGGGCACAGATACGCAGTATTTT